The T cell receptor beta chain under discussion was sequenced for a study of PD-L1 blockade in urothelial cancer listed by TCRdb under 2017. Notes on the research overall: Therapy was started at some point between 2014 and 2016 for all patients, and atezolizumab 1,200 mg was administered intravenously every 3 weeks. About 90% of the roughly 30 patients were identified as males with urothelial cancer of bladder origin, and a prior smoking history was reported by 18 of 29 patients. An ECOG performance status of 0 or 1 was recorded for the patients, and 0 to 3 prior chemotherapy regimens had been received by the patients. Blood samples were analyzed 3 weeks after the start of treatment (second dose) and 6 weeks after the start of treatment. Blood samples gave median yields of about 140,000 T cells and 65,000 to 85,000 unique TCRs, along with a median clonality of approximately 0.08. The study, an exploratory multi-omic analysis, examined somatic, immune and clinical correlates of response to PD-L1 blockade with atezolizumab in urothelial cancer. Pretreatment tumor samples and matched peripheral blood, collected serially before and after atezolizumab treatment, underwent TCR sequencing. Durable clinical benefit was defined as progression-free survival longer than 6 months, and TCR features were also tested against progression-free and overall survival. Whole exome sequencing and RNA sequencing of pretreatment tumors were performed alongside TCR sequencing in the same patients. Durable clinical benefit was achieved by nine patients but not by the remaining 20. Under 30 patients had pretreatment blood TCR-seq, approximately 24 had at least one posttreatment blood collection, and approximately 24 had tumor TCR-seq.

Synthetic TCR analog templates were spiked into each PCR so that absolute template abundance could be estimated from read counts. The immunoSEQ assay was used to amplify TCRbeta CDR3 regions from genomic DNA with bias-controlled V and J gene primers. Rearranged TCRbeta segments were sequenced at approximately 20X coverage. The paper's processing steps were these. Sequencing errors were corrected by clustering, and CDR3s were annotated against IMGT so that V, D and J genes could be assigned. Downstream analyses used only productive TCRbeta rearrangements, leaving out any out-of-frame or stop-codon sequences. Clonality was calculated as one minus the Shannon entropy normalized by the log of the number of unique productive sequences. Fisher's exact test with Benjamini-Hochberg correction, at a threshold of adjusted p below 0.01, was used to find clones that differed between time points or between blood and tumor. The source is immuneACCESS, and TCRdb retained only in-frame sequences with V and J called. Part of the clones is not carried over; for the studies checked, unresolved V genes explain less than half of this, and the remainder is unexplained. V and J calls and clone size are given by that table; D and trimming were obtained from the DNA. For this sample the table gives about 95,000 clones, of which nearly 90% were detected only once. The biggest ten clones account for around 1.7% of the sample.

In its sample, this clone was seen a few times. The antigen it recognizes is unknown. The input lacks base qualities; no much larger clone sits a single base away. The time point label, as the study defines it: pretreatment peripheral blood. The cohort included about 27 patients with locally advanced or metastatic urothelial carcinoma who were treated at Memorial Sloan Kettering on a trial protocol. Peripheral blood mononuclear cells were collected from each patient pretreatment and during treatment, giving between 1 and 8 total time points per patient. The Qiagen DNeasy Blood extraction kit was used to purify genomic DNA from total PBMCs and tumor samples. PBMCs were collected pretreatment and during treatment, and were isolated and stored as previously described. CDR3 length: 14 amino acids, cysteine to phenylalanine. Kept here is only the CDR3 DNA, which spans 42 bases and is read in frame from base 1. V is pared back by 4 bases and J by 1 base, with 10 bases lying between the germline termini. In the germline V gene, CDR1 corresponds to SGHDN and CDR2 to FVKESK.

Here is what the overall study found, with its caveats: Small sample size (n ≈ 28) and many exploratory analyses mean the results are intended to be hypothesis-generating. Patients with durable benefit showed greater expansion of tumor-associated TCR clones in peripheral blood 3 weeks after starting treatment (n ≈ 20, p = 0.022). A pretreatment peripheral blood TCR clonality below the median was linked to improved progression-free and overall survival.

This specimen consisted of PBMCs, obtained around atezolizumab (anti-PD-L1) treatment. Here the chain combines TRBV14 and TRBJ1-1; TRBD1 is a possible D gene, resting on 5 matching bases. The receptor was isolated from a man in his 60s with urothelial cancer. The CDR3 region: CASSRFQGNTEAFF. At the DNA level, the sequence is TGTGCCAGCAGCCGTTTTCAGGGGAACACTGAAGCTTTCTTT.